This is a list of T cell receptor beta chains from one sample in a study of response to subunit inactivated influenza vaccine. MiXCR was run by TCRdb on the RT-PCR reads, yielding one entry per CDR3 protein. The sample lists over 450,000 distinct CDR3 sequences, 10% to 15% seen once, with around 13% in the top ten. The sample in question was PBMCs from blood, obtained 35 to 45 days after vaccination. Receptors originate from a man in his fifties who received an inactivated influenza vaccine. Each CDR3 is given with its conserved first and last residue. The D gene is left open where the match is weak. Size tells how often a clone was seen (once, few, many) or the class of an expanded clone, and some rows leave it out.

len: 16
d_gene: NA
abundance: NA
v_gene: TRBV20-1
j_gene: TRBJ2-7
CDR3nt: TGCAGTGCCAACGGGTGGGAGACTGGTCCCTCCTACGAGCAGTACTTC
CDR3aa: CSANGWETGPSYEQYF

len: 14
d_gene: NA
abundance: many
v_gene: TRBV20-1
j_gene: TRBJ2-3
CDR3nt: TGCAGTGCTCGGACTATCCCTAGCACAGATACGCAGTATTTT
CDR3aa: CSARTIPSTDTQYF

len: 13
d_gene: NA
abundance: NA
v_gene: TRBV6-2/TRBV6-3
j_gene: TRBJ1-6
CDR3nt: TGTGCCAGCAGTTACCCGTCGAATTCACCCCTCCACTTT
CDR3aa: CASSYPSNSPLHF

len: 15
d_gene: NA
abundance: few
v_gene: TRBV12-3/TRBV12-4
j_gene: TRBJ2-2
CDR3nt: TGTGCCAGCAGTTTAGCGCAAACCTCCGGAGGGGAGCTGTTTTTT
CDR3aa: CASSLAQTSGGELFF

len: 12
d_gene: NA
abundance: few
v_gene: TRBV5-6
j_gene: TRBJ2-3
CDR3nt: TGTGCCAGCAGTCAAACGTCCGGTACGCAGTATTTT
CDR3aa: CASSQTSGTQYF

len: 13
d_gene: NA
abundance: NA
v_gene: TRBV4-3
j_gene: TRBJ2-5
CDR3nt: TGCGCCAGCAGCCAGGCAGCCCAAGAGACCCAGTACTTC
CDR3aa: CASSQAAQETQYF

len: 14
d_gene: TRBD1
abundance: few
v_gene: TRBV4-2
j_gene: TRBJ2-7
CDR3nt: TGTGCCAGCAGCCACAGTCAGGGGGCTGGCGAGCAGTACTTC
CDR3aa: CASSHSQGAGEQYF

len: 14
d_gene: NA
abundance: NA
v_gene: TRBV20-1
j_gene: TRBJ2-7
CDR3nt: TGCAGTGCTCCTCCCGTACAGGGCTCCTACGAGCAGTACTTC
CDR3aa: CSAPPVQGSYEQYF

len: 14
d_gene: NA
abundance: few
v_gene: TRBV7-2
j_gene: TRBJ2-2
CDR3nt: TGTGCCAGCAGCCCCCGGGACGGCACCGGGGAGCTGTTTTTT
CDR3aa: CASSPRDGTGELFF

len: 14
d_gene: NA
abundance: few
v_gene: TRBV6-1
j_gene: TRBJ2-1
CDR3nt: TGTGCCACCTGGGGACCGCTACTCACCAATGAGCAGTTCTTC
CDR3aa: CATWGPLLTNEQFF

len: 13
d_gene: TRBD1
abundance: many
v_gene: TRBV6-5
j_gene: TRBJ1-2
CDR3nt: TGTGCCAGCAGTTACGACAGGGGCTATGGCTACACCTTC
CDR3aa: CASSYDRGYGYTF

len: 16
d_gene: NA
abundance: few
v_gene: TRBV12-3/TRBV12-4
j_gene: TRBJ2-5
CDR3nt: TGTGCCAGCAGTTTAGGGGGGCTCTCGCCCCAAGAGACCCAGTACTTC
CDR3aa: CASSLGGLSPQETQYF

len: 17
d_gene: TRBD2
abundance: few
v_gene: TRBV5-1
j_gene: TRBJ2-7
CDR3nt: TGCGCCAGCAGCTTCGCCGGGACTAGCGGGAAGGGCCACGAGCAGTACTTC
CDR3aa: CASSFAGTSGKGHEQYF

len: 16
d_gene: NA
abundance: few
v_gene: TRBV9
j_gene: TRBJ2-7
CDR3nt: TGTGCCAGCAGCGTGGGGTCAAGGGGTCTTTTCTACGAGCAGTACTTC
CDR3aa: CASSVGSRGLFYEQYF

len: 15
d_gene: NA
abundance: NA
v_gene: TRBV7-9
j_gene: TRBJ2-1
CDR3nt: TGTGCCAGCAGCTCTGCGGGACATTCCTACAATGAGCAGTTCTTC
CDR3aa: CASSSAGHSYNEQFF

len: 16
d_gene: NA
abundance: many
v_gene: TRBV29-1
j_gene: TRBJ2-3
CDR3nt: TGCAGCGTTGAAGAATTCTTAACGGGTAGCACAGATACGCAGTATTTT
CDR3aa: CSVEEFLTGSTDTQYF

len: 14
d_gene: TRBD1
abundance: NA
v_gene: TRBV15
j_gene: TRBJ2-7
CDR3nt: TGTGCCACCAGCAGTGACAGGGGGCGCCTCGAGCAGTACTTC
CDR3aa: CATSSDRGRLEQYF

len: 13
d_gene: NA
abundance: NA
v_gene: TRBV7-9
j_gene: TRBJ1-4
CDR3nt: TGTGCCAGCAGCCCAAAGGGAAAGGAAAAACTGTTTTTT
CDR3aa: CASSPKGKEKLFF

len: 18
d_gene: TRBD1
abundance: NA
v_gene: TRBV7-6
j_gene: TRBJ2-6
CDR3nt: TGTGCCAGCAGCTTATTAGGGGGCGCTGAGTCTGGGGCCAACGTCCTGACTTTC
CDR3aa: CASSLLGGAESGANVLTF

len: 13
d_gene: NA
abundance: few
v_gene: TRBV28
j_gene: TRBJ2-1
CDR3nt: TGTGCCACTTGGGGAGCTCTAGACAATGAGCAGTTCTTC
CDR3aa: CATWGALDNEQFF

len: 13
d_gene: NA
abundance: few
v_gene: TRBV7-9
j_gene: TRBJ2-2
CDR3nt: TGTGCCAGCAGTTCGACCCTGGTCGGGGAGCTGTTTTTT
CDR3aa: CASSSTLVGELFF

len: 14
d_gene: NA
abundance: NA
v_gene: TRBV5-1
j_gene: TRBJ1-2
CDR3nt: TGCGCCAGCAGCTGGTCCGGGGACGGCTATGGCTACACCTTC
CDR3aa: CASSWSGDGYGYTF

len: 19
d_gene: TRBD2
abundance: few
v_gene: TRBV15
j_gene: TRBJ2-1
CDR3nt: TGTGCCACCAGCAGAGATACGCCTAGCGGGAGAAGAATATACAATGAGCAGTTCTTC
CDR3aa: CATSRDTPSGRRIYNEQFF

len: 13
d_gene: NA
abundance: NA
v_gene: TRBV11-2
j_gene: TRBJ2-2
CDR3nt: TGTGCCAGCAGCTTAGATGTGAGGGGGGAGCTGTTTTTT
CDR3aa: CASSLDVRGELFF

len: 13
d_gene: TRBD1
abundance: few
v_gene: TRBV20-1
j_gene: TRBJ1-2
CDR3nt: TGCAGTGCTCTGGACAGGAGCACCTATGGCTACACCTTC
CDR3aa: CSALDRSTYGYTF

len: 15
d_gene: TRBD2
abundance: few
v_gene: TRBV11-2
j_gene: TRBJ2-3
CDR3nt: TGTGCCAGCAGCTTAGATAGCGGGGGCACAGATACGCAGTATTTT
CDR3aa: CASSLDSGGTDTQYF

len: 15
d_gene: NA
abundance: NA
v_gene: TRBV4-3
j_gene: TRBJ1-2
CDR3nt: TGCGCCAGCAGCCAAAGTGTAACAGGGCAATATGGCTACACCTTC
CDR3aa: CASSQSVTGQYGYTF

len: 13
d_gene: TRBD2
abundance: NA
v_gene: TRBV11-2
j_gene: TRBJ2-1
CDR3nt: TGTGCCAGCAGCTTAGGTTCCTGGGGGGGGCAGTTCTTC
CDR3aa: CASSLGSWGGQFF

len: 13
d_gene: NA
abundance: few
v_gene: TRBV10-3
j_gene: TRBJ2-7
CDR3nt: TGTGCCATCAAATCGGCCAGAACCTACGAGCAGTACTTC
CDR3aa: CAIKSARTYEQYF

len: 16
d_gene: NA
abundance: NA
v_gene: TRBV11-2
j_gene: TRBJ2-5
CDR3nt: TGTGCCAGCAGCTTCCGAAGCGGACGGATTCAAGAGACCCAGTACTTC
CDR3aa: CASSFRSGRIQETQYF

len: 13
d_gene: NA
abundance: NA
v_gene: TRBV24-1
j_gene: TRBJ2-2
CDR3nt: TGTGCCACCGCAGGGGCGAACACCGGGGAGCTGTTTTTT
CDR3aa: CATAGANTGELFF

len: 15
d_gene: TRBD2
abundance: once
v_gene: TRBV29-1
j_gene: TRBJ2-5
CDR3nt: TGCAGCGTTCGGGGCGGCGGCTACGGGGGGGAGACCCAGTACTTC
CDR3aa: CSVRGGGYGGETQYF

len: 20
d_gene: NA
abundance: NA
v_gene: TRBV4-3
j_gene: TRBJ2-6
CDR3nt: TGCGCCAGCAGCCCGAAGGCCAGCGGGTATTTTCCTTCTGGGGCCAACGTCCTGACTTTC
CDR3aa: CASSPKASGYFPSGANVLTF

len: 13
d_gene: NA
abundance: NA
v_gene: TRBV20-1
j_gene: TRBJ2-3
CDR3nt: TGCAGTGCCGTTGAAAGGAGCACAGATACGCAGTATTTT
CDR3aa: CSAVERSTDTQYF

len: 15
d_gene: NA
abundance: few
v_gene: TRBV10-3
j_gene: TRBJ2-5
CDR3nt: TGTGCCATCAGGAAGAAGACAGGACCACAAGAGACCCAGTACTTC
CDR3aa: CAIRKKTGPQETQYF

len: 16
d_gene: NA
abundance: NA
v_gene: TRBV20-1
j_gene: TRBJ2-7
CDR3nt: TGCAGTGCAACCAATCCCCGGGACACACCGAGGGGGGAGCAGTACTTC
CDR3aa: CSATNPRDTPRGEQYF

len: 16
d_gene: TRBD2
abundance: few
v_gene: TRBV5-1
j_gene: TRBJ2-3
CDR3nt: TGCGCCAGCAGCTTGGGACTAGCGGGAGAAAGGGATACGCAGTATTTT
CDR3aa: CASSLGLAGERDTQYF

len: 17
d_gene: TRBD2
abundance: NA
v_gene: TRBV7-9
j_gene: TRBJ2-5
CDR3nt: TGTGCCAGCAGCCTGACCCCGGGACTAGCGGGGGGGGAGACCCAGTACTTC
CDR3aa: CASSLTPGLAGGETQYF

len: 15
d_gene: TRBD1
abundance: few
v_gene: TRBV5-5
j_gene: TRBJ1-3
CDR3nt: TGTGCCAGCAGTCGACAGGGGGCGAACGGAAACACCATATATTTT
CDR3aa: CASSRQGANGNTIYF

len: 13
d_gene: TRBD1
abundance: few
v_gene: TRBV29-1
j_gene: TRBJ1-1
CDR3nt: TGCAGCGTTGTTACAGGGGGCCACACTGAAGCTTTCTTT
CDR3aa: CSVVTGGHTEAFF

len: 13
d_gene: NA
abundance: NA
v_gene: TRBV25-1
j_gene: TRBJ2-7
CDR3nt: TGTGCCAGCAACCGGCCGGGGTTAATTGAGCAGTACTTC
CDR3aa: CASNRPGLIEQYF

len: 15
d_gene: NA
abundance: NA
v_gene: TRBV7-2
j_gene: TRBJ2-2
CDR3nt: TGTGCCAGCACTTATCAGAGGGTATTAGGCGGGGAGCTGTTTTTT
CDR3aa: CASTYQRVLGGELFF

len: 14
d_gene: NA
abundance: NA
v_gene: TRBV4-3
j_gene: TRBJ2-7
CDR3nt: TGCGCCAGCAGCCAAGATGGCCTATGGGGCGAGCAGTACTTC
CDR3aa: CASSQDGLWGEQYF

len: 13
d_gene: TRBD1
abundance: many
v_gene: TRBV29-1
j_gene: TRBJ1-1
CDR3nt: TGCAGCGTTGAAGAACAGGGGTGGACTGAAGCTTTCTTT
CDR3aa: CSVEEQGWTEAFF

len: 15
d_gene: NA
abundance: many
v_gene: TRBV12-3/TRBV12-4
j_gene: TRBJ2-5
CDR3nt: TGTGCCAGCAGTCCTCTCGGGACTTTGCAAGAGACCCAGTACTTC
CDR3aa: CASSPLGTLQETQYF

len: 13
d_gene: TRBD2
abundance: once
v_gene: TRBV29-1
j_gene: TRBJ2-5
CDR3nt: TGCAGCGCCGCGACTAGCGGTACAGACACCCAGTACTTC
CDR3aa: CSAATSGTDTQYF

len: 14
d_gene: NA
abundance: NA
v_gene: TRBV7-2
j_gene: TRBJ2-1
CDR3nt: TGTGCCAGCAAACCAACACACTCAGGGAATGAGCAGTTCTTC
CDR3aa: CASKPTHSGNEQFF

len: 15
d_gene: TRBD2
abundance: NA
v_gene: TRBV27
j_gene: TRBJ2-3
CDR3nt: TGTGCCAGCAGGGGGGTTGGCGGGAGAACAGATACGCAGTATTTT
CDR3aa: CASRGVGGRTDTQYF

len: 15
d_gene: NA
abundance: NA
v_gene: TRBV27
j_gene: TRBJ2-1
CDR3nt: TGTGCCAGCAGTTACTATAGAGGGAATTACAATGAGCAGATCTTC
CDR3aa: CASSYYRGNYNEQIF

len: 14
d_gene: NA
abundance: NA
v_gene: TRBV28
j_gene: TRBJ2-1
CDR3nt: TGTGCCAGCATTAGAGGGGGGGCCTACAATGAGCAGTTCTTC
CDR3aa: CASIRGGAYNEQFF

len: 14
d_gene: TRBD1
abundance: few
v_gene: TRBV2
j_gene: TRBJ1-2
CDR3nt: TGTGCCAGCAGCCCCCCGACAGGGCACTATGGCTACACCTTC
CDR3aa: CASSPPTGHYGYTF

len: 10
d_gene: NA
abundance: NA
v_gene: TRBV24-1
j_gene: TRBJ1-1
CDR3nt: TGTGCCACCACAGCAGTCGCTGCTTTCTTT
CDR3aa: CATTAVAAFF

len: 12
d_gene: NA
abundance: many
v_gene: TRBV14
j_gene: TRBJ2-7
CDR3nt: TGTGCCAGCAGCCATGGGACCTACGAGCAGTACTTC
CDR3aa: CASSHGTYEQYF

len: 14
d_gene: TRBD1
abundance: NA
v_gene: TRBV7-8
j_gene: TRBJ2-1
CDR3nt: TGTGCCAGCAGCGCGTCGCAGGGGGCGATAGGGCAGTTCTTC
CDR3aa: CASSASQGAIGQFF

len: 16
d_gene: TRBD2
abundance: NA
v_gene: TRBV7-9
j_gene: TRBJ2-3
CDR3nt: TGTGCCAGCAGCTTAGGATTCCTAGCGGGGAAAGATACGCAGTATTTT
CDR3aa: CASSLGFLAGKDTQYF

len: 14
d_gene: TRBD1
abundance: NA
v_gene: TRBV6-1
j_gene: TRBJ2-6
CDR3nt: TGTGACAGCAGGACAGGGTCTGGGGCCAACGTCCTGACTTTC
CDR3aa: CDSRTGSGANVLTF

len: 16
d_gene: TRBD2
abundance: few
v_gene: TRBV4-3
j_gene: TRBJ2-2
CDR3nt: TGCGCCAGCAGCTTTCGACTAGCGGGATACACCGGGGAGCTGTTTTTT
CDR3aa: CASSFRLAGYTGELFF

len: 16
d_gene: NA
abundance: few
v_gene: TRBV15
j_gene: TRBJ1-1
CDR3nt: TGTGCCACCAGCAGAGATTACGCCAGCCCGAACACTGAAGCTTTCTTT
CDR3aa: CATSRDYASPNTEAFF

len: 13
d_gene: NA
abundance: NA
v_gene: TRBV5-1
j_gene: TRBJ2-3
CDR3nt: TGCGCCAGCACTGGGGGGAGCACAGATACGCAGTATTTT
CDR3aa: CASTGGSTDTQYF

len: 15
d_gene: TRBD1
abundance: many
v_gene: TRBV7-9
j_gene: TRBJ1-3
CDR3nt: TGTGCCAGCATATCAGACAGGGAGTCTGGAAACACCATATATTTT
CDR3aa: CASISDRESGNTIYF